A selection of T cell receptor beta chains follows, all from one sample in a study of Graves' ophthalmopathy and Graves' hyperthyroidism. MiXCR was run by TCRdb on the multiplex PCR reads, yielding one entry per CDR3 protein. The sample gives about 500,000 distinct CDR3 sequences, about an eighth of which show up once; about 9.4% is in the top ten. The sequenced sample consisted of blood. Receptors were obtained from a woman under 40 with Graves' ophthalmopathy. Both conserved end residues are part of each CDR3. D genes are given only for firm matches. Only part of the rows carry a size: once, few, many, or a class if the clone is expanded.

>TRBD1|TRBV5-1|TRBJ2-2|many
CASSLDRGSGELFF
TGCGCCAGCAGCCTGGACAGGGGATCCGGGGAGCTGTTTTTT
>TRBD2|TRBV6-4|TRBJ2-5|many
CASSDPSGRARETQYF
TGTGCCAGCAGCGATCCTAGCGGGAGGGCCCGGGAGACCCAGTACTTC
>NA|TRBV24-1|TRBJ1-5|many
CATSDAGEGNQPQHF
TGTGCCACCAGTGATGCAGGGGAAGGCAATCAGCCCCAGCATTTT
>TRBD2|TRBV6-1|TRBJ2-2|few
CASSRVAGNTGELFF
TGTGCCAGCAGTAGAGTAGCGGGGAACACCGGGGAGCTGTTTTTT
>NA|TRBV7-2|TRBJ1-6|few
CASSPLGPQNSPLHF
TGTGCCAGCAGCCCGCTTGGCCCCCAAAATTCACCCCTCCACTTT
>NA|TRBV5-1|TRBJ1-1|many
CASSLRQTNTEAFF
TGCGCCAGCAGCTTGCGACAGACGAACACTGAAGCTTTCTTT
>NA|TRBV24-1|TRBJ1-5|many
CASVGHKNQPQHF
TGTGCCTCTGTCGGACACAAAAATCAGCCCCAGCATTTT
>TRBD2|TRBV2|TRBJ2-5|many
CASKGLAGFGETQYF
TGTGCCAGCAAGGGACTAGCGGGATTCGGAGAGACCCAGTACTTC
>NA|TRBV30|TRBJ1-2|few
CAWRNPVRGINYGYTF
TGTGCCTGGCGAAACCCCGTACGGGGAATAAACTATGGCTACACCTTC
>TRBD2|TRBV6-2/TRBV6-3|TRBJ2-7|NA
CASSSPTSGGAYEQYF
TGTGCCAGCAGTTCACCAACTAGCGGGGGGGCCTACGAGCAGTACTTC
>NA|TRBV5-1|TRBJ2-1|few
CASSLGTDFEQFF
TGCGCCAGCAGCCTAGGTACGGACTTTGAGCAGTTCTTC
>TRBD1|TRBV4-1|TRBJ1-5|many
CASSQVYTGDSNQPQHF
TGCGCCAGCAGCCAAGTTTACACAGGGGATAGCAATCAGCCCCAGCATTTT
>TRBD1|TRBV6-4|TRBJ1-6|many
CASSAPTGRDSPLHF
TGTGCCAGCAGTGCCCCGACAGGGCGGGATTCACCCCTCCACTTT
>TRBD1|TRBV28|TRBJ2-7|few
CASSYVKQGAYYYEQYF
TGTGCCAGCAGTTATGTGAAACAGGGGGCTTACTACTACGAGCAGTACTTC
>NA|TRBV20-1|TRBJ2-7|many
CSILPGSSYEQYF
TGCAGTATCCTTCCCGGGAGCTCCTACGAGCAGTACTTC
>NA|TRBV6-5|TRBJ2-4|NA
CASSIRVRAKNIQYF
TGTGCCAGCAGTATACGGGTGCGAGCCAAAAACATTCAGTACTTC
>NA|TRBV12-3/TRBV12-4|TRBJ1-2|many
CASSLHPGDYGYTF
TGTGCCAGCAGTTTACATCCCGGCGACTATGGCTACACCTTC
>TRBD1|TRBV7-9|TRBJ2-5|NA
CASSLSGQAEETQYF
TGTGCCAGCAGCTTATCGGGACAGGCCGAAGAGACCCAGTACTTC
>TRBD2|TRBV6-4|TRBJ2-5|many
CASSGPPASGKETQYF
TGTGCCAGCAGTGGACCTCCGGCTAGCGGTAAAGAGACCCAGTACTTC
>NA|TRBV19|TRBJ2-2|many
CASSIPGMDTGELFF
TGTGCCAGTAGTATCCCAGGGATGGACACCGGGGAGCTGTTTTTT
>TRBD2|TRBV6-1|TRBJ2-5|NA
CASRAGGGGETQYF
TGTGCCAGCAGAGCGGGGGGTGGAGGAGAGACCCAGTACTTC
>NA|TRBV18|TRBJ1-2|few
CASSPAGQGNYGYTF
TGTGCCAGCTCACCAGCGGGGCAGGGCAACTATGGCTACACCTTC
>NA|TRBV6-5|TRBJ2-2|NA
CASSYSKGVGNTGELFF
TGTGCCAGCAGTTACTCGAAAGGGGTAGGGAACACCGGGGAGCTGTTTTTT
>NA|TRBV12-3/TRBV12-4|TRBJ2-5|many
CASSLRIGTETQYF
TGTGCCAGCAGTTTAAGGATCGGGACGGAGACCCAGTACTTC
>NA|TRBV5-6|TRBJ1-3|few
CASSLSGHGNTIYF
TGTGCCAGCAGCTTGTCCGGGCACGGAAACACCATATATTTT
>TRBD2|TRBV2|TRBJ2-7|many
CASSESVAGSYEQYF
TGTGCCAGCAGTGAAAGTGTAGCGGGCTCCTACGAGCAGTACTTC
>NA|TRBV5-1|TRBJ1-6|many
CASSVKGDNSPLHF
TGCGCCAGCAGCGTCAAGGGGGATAATTCACCCCTCCACTTT
>NA|TRBV30|TRBJ1-2|NA
CAWSVIGGYTF
TGTGCCTGGAGTGTAATTGGCGGCTACACCTTC
>TRBD1|TRBV10-3|TRBJ1-5|many
CATSRDRDQPQHF
TGTGCCACCTCCCGAGACAGGGATCAGCCCCAGCATTTT
>NA|TRBV5-1|TRBJ2-2|many
CASSFQGTAAGELFF
TGCGCCAGCAGCTTTCAGGGGACTGCAGCTGGAGAGCTGTTTTTT
>TRBD1|TRBV5-1|TRBJ2-7|many
CASSRVSGTGGEVYEQYF
TGCGCCAGCAGTCGGGTTTCCGGGACAGGGGGCGAGGTGTACGAGCAGTACTTC
>NA|TRBV19|TRBJ2-5|NA
CASSRSPGVETQYF
TGTGCCAGTAGTAGGAGCCCAGGGGTAGAGACCCAGTACTTC
>TRBD1|TRBV20-1|TRBJ1-1|many
CSARRGQGGNTEAFF
TGCAGTGCGCGGAGGGGACAGGGCGGCAACACTGAAGCTTTCTTT
>TRBD1|TRBV6-1|TRBJ1-1|many
CASSLAGTAEAFF
TGTGCCAGCAGTCTAGCCGGGACAGCTGAAGCTTTCTTT
>NA|TRBV13|TRBJ2-3|NA
CASSLGLNTDTQYF
TGTGCCAGCAGCTTAGGCCTGAATACAGATACGCAGTATTTT